One sample yielded the 19 T cell receptor beta chains listed below, sequenced in a study of blood T cell repertoires in COVID-19. Assay used: immunoSEQ multiplex PCR; TCRdb lists only in-frame clones, some missing. This sample has 100,000 to 150,000 clones, with around 89% found just once. Input material: peripheral blood. The receptors here all came from a man aged 45-65 years with acute or convalescent COVID-19.

The rearrangement links TRBV5-1 to TRBJ2-1; D not resolved. The CDR3 spans 14 residues. V lost 4 bases, J lost 6 bases, and 14 bases lay in between. Germline-derived CDR1 and CDR2 are SGHRS and YFSETQ. The CDR3 region is CASSVNTPPNEQFF. CDR3 nucleotides: TGCGCCAGCAGCGTCAACACACCCCCCAATGAGCAGTTCTTC.

V and J are TRBV29-1 and TRBJ2-1, with 9 bases that match TRBD1. V lost 7 bases and J lost 4; bases outside the gene matches: 5. The CDR3 is made up of 13 amino acids. Germline values: CDR1 SQVTM, CDR2 ANQGSEA. CDR3 loop: CSARDRDYNEQFF. The CDR3 region has the DNA TGCAGCGCCCGGGACAGGGATTACAATGAGCAGTTCTTC.

On this clone itself: At the DNA level, this CDR3 is encoded by other sequences in the same sample as well. The V gene is TRBV19, the J gene TRBJ2-3, with 7 bases that match TRBD1. The CDR3 extends over 14 amino acids. The V and J ends lost 8 bases and 1 base, in that order; junction bases with no gene match: 6. CDR1 LNHDA and CDR2 SQIVND come from the germline V gene (reference sequence). CDR3: CASRQGSGTDTQYF. The CDR3 DNA is TGTGCCAGTCGACAGGGTTCGGGCACAGATACGCAGTATTTT.

J is TRBJ1-2 and V is TRBV5-1, with 10 bases fitting TRBD1. The trim removed 0 bases at V and 8 bases at J, leaving 4 bases unmatched. There are 14 residues in the CDR3. Germline V gives CDR1 SGHRS, CDR2 YFSETQ. The chain's CDR3 is CASSLGTGGRGYTF. In DNA form, the CDR3 reads TGCGCCAGCAGCTTGGGGACAGGGGGACGAGGCTACACCTTC.

This rearrangement joins TRBV5-4 to TRBJ1-6; D gene uncertain. The ends were cut back, 1 base at V and 7 bases at J, with 3 bases in the middle. The CDR3 loop spans 12 amino acids. Per the germline V gene, CDR1 is SGHNT and CDR2 is YYREEE (reference sequence). CDR3 loop: CASSLPNSPLHF. CDR3 DNA: TGTGCCAGCAGCTTGCCGAATTCACCCCTCCACTTT.

V is TRBV14 and J is TRBJ2-7; a weak D match, TRBD2 (6 bases). The CDR3 runs to 14 residues. With 4 bases removed from V and 3 bases from J, the gap between germline ends came to 13 bases. Germline-derived CDR1 and CDR2 are SGHDN and FVKESK. CDR3 amino acids: CASSPLRTIYEQYF. The DNA of the CDR3 is TGTGCCAGCAGCCCCCTCCGGACTATCTACGAGCAGTACTTC.

CDR3 DNA: TGCGCCAGCAGCATGACAGTAAAAGATGAGCAGTTCTTC. Protein: CASSMTVKDEQFF. The chain links TRBV4-1 to TRBJ2-1, with D perhaps matching TRBD1 (5 bases). V was clipped by 5 bases and J by 8 bases, with 13 bases between them. CDR3 length: 13 residues. Germline CDR1 reads MGHRA; CDR2 reads YSYEKL.

The chain joins TRBV18 to TRBJ2-5; 7 bases map to TRBD2. Germline assignment: CDR1 KGHSH and CDR2 LQKENI. V dropped 4 bases and J dropped 0; count of bases not matched to a gene: 8. This CDR3 is built from 16 residues. Here the CDR3 DNA reads TGTGCCAGCTCACGATCCTCGGGACTAAACCAAGAGACCCAGTACTTC. The encoded protein is CASSRSSGLNQETQYF.

The genes are TRBV30 and TRBJ1-3, with no clear D. V dropped 0 bases and J dropped 3 bases, with 15 bases sitting between them. CDR1 GTSNPN and CDR2 SVGIG come from the germline V gene (reference sequence). The CDR3 spans 16 residues. The CDR3 coding sequence is TGTGCCTGGAGTGTACAAGCGGGAAGAGGTGGAAACACCATATATTTT. It translates to CAWSVQAGRGGNTIYF.

The genes are TRBV7-2 and TRBJ2-4; 7 bases agree with TRBD1. After removal of 4 bases from V and 0 bases from J, the junction contained 6 bases not matched to a gene. Germline V gene sequence: CDR1 SGHTA, CDR2 FQGNSA. The CDR3 runs 16 residues. This CDR3 reads CASSWLRTGAKNIQYF. CDR3 bases: TGTGCCAGCAGCTGGTTAAGGACAGGAGCCAAAAACATTCAGTACTTC.

This clone was found a few times. The chain employs TRBV6-5 and TRBJ2-1; tentative D call: TRBD2 (5 bases). The CDR3 is made up of 16 amino acids. Germline V gives CDR1 MNHEY, CDR2 SVGAGI. V was pared by 2 bases and J by 1 base, with 12 bases between. In DNA, the CDR3 is TGTGCCAGCAGTTACATATCGGGAAGGTCCTACAATGAGCAGTTCTTC. Its translation is CASSYISGRSYNEQFF.

The chain joins TRBV5-6 to TRBJ1-4; 7 nucleotides align to TRBD1. V lost 4 bases to trimming and J lost 4 bases; unmatched junction nucleotides: 7. This CDR3 is built from 15 residues. Germline V gene sequence: CDR1 SGHDT, CDR2 YYEEEE. DNA for the CDR3: TGTGCCAGCAGCCGGTTAGACAGGGATAATGAAAAACTGTTTTTT. It yields the protein CASSRLDRDNEKLFF.

The J gene is TRBJ2-2, the V gene TRBV25-1, with D unresolved. V dropped 6 bases and J dropped 6 bases, with 5 bases sitting between them. From germline, CDR1 is MGHDK and CDR2 SYGVNS. The CDR3 contains 11 residues. The CDR3 DNA reads as TGTGCCAGCAGCCTTCCCGGGGAGCTGTTTTTT. This translates into CASSLPGELFF.

J is TRBJ2-3 and V is TRBV4-1; D gene unclear. The CDR3 is 15 amino acids. V dropped 0 bases and J dropped 6 bases, with 13 bases sitting between them. The germline V gene has CDR1 MGHRA and CDR2 YSYEKL. CDR3 DNA sequence: TGCGCCAGCAGCCAAGAAGCAGCGCCCGGGGATACGCAGTATTTT. Protein: CASSQEAAPGDTQYF.

V is TRBV27 and J is TRBJ2-1; maybe TRBD2 (6 bases). Trimming pared 8 bases from V and 9 bases from J, leaving 20 bases between. The CDR3 is made up of 14 amino acids. The germline CDR1 and CDR2 sequences are MNHEY and SMNVEV (reference sequence). The CDR3 DNA follows: TGTGCCAGCTCGGGGGTGAGCATCTACGGTGAGCAGTTCTTC. This gives the protein CASSGVSIYGEQFF.

The chain employs TRBV30 and TRBJ1-1; D call uncertain. The germline gives CDR1 GTSNPN, CDR2 SVGIG (reference sequence). CDR3 length: 15 amino acids. Trimming shortened V by 0 bases and J by 0 bases, and 11 bases separated the two germline ends. The CDR3 sequence is CAWSVLSGMNTEAFF. Here the CDR3 DNA reads TGTGCCTGGAGTGTACTGAGCGGAATGAACACTGAAGCTTTCTTT.

The rearrangement uses TRBV7-2 and TRBJ2-5; possible D gene TRBD1, 5 bases. V dropped 2 bases and J dropped 5 bases, with 15 bases sitting between them. The length of the CDR3 is 15 residues. Germline V CDR1 and CDR2: SGHTA, FQGNSA. The CDR3 sequence is CASSLTDRSYETQYF. For the CDR3, the DNA is TGTGCCAGCAGCTTAACAGACAGATCGTACGAGACCCAGTACTTC.

The rearrangement uses TRBV4-1 and TRBJ1-1, with D possibly matching TRBD1 (5 bases). Trimming shortened V by 1 base and J by 1 base, and 7 bases separated the two germline ends. Germline lookup yields CDR1 MGHRA and CDR2 YSYEKL. CDR3 length: 14 residues. The CDR3 coding sequence is TGCGCCAGCAGCCAAGCCAGGGCGAACACTGAAGCTTTCTTT. It specifies CASSQARANTEAFF.

This clone showed up just once. The chain has TRBV6-5 and TRBJ2-7; D might be TRBD2 (5 bases). Looked up from germline, CDR1 is MNHEY and CDR2 is SVGAGI. This CDR3 has 11 amino acids. With 6 bases removed from V and 4 bases from J, the gap between germline ends came to 7 bases. The CDR3 spells CASRLGYEQYF. CDR3 sequence (DNA): TGTGCCAGCAGACTAGGGTACGAGCAGTACTTC.